This T cell receptor (beta chain) was identified during a study of blood T cell repertoires in COVID-19. Study summary: COVID-19 samples collected from the United States, Italy and Spain covered acute and convalescent phases.

The V end lost 1 base, the J end lost 5 bases, and 18 bases lay between the germline ends. In germline, CDR1 is LNHNV, CDR2 YYDKDF (reference sequence). There are 16 residues in the CDR3. In the original analysis: Estimation of nucleated cell counts relied on the amplification of reference gene primers. Some clones are missing from TCRdb's copy, which holds only in-frame ones; the method was immunoSEQ multiplex PCR. The V and J calls and clone size are taken from that table; D and trimming were inferred from the DNA. The profile shows roughly 140,000 clones, 75% to 85% of them singletons. This rearrangement joins TRBV15 to TRBJ2-7; perhaps TRBD1 as D (5 bases). Sequenced: peripheral blood. The source of this sequence is a human donor with acute or convalescent COVID-19. The donor label of this sample is uncertain. CDR3 nucleotide sequence: TGTGCCACCAGCAGAGCCTACCTAACTTCAGGGAACGAGCAGTACTTC. Protein product: CATSRAYLTSGNEQYF. The whole variable domain, remainder taken from reference TRBV15 and TRBJ2-7, is DAMVIQNPRYQVTQFGKPVTLSCSQTLNHNVMYWYQQKSSQAPKLLFHYYDKDFNNEADTPDNFQSRRPNTSFCFLDIRSPGLGDTAMYLCATSRAYLTSGNEQYFGPGTRLTVT.